Each of the 7 T cell receptor beta chains below was sequenced from the same sample in a study of T cells in localized non-small cell lung cancer. Produced via immunoSEQ multiplex PCR; TCRdb's table is partial and in-frame only. The sample holds around 15,000 clones, more than 75% seen once. This sample comprised peripheral blood mononuclear cells, obtained before any cancer treatment. These receptors all come from a male donor older than 55 with stage II lung adenocarcinoma.

To note about this clone: Different DNA sequences within this sample yield the same CDR3. The chain recombines TRBV6-5 with TRBJ1-4; D possibly corresponds to TRBD1 (5 bases). The CDR3 length is 15 residues. CDR1 and CDR2 (germline): MNHEY, SVGAGI. Trimming stripped 6 bases from V and 7 bases from J, with 18 bases between. The CDR3 bases are TGTGCCAGCAGGCTAAGGGGTCAAGGGGTTGAAAAACTGTTTTTT. It encodes CASRLRGQGVEKLFF.

This chain links TRBV2 with TRBJ2-1, with 10 bases aligning to TRBD2. The CDR3 spans 14 residues. The J segment lost 4 bases and the V segment lost 3 bases, leaving 0 bases of the junction unmatched. Germline CDR1 reads SNHLY; CDR2 reads FYNNEI. The CDR3 nucleotides are TGTGCCAGCAGTGAGGGACTAGCGTACAATGAGCAGTTCTTC. Protein sequence: CASSEGLAYNEQFF.

The genes are TRBV7-9 and TRBJ2-1, with 8 positions matching TRBD1. V shed 5 bases, J shed 2 bases, and the junction held 5 bases outside the gene matches. CDR1 is SEHNR, CDR2 FQNEAQ, per germline (reference sequence). This CDR3 comprises 15 residues. This CDR3 reads CASSPTGVTYNEQFF. As DNA, the CDR3 is TGTGCCAGCAGCCCGACAGGGGTGACCTACAATGAGCAGTTCTTC.

The chain couples TRBV6-5 to TRBJ2-1; D unclear. Trimming stripped 6 bases from V and 0 bases from J, with 9 bases between. The CDR3 contains 14 residues. In germline, CDR1 is MNHEY, CDR2 SVGAGI. The CDR3 bases are TGTGCCAGCAGACCCTCCGGCTCCTACAATGAGCAGTTCTTC. Its protein is CASRPSGSYNEQFF.

This chain connects TRBV18 to TRBJ1-2; 7 bases line up with TRBD1. The CDR3 length is 16 residues. V shed 1 base, J shed 6 bases, and the junction held 11 bases outside the gene matches. Germline CDR1 KGHSH, CDR2 LQKENI. The CDR3 coding sequence is TGTGCCAGCTCACCACGCAGGGGGGTCGAATCGGATGGCTACACCTTC. As protein: CASSPRRGVESDGYTF.

This chain links TRBV9 with TRBJ1-5; D remains unclear. Germline V CDR1 and CDR2: SGDLS, YYNGEE. The CDR3 loop spans 17 amino acids. Trimming cost V 0 bases and J 3 bases, with 16 bases left between them. The CDR3 DNA follows: TGTGCCAGCAGCGTAGCTTCGGACGGAAGATACAATCAGCCCCAGCATTTT. Amino acids: CASSVASDGRYNQPQHF.

The genes are TRBV14 and TRBJ2-5; D may match TRBD1 or TRBD2 (5 bases each). CDR1 and CDR2 (germline): SGHDN, FVKESK. This CDR3 contains 18 residues. V dropped 1 base and J dropped 1 base, with 19 bases sitting between them. The CDR3 sequence: CASSQVSPGPRPQETQYF. The CDR3 DNA is TGTGCCAGCAGCCAAGTTTCGCCGGGACCCAGACCCCAAGAGACCCAGTACTTC.